The clone carrying this T cell receptor beta chain turned up a few times. Its antigen is still unknown. This record comes from a study of cytomegalovirus exposure and HLA in healthy donors. Notes on the study in general: In vitro, three CMV-associated chains proved specific for CMV antigens. Many donors shared some public TCRs, even though most TCR sequences were rare. TCR beta chains numbering about 160 were designated cytomegalovirus-associated.

Among the roughly 120 subjects of the validation cohort, separate from the approximately 660-subject first cohort, were the donors. The CDR3 has 15 amino acids. Germline V gene lookup returns CDR1 MDHEN and CDR2 SYDVKM. The ends were cut back, 4 bases at V and 3 bases at J, with 15 bases in the middle. Using immunoSEQ multiplex PCR, the repertoire was profiled, and TCRdb retains in-frame clones only, with some absent. This sample yields fewer than 120,000 clones, of which over 75% are seen a single time; more than 1.4% belongs to the top ten. The sequencing input was PBMCs. The receptor was derived from a woman aged 30 to 39 in good health and CMV-seropositive. The chain uses TRBV28 and TRBJ1-2, with D possibly matching TRBD1 (6 bases). The CDR3 loop reads CASSSRTGQHYGYTF. The CDR3, as DNA: TGTGCCAGCAGTTCTAGAACGGGACAACACTATGGCTACACCTTC.